What follows are 9 T cell receptor beta chains derived from one specimen sequenced in a study of cytomegalovirus exposure and HLA in healthy donors (dated by TCRdb to the late 2010s). Receptors were amplified or captured by the immunoSEQ multiplex PCR assay. For the multiplex PCR, a mixture combining 60 forward primers for TCR Vbeta segments and 13 reverse primers for TCR Jbeta segments was used. Drawn from immuneACCESS, this table holds only the in-frame rearrangements with V and J called that TCRdb kept. Clones are partly lost; checked studies trace under half to an unresolved V gene and leave the rest unexplained. This sample has about 130,000 clones in its table, and under 80% of those were observed once. More than 3.5% of the sample rests with the top ten. What was sequenced was PBMCs. The origin of the receptors is a man between 18 and 29 years old in good health and CMV-seropositive.

J is TRBJ2-1 and V is TRBV11-3, with a tentative D call TRBD2 (6 bases). The CDR3 loop spans 15 amino acids. Germline CDR1 SGHNT, CDR2 YENEEA. Trimming removed 3 bases from V and 0 bases from J, with 9 bases in between. This CDR3 reads CASSFSGDSYNEQFF. The CDR3 DNA reads TGTGCCAGCAGCTTCTCGGGAGACTCCTACAATGAGCAGTTCTTC.

This rearrangement joins TRBV6-1 to TRBJ1-3, with D hard to call. The CDR3 has 16 amino acids. The germline gives CDR1 MNHNS, CDR2 SASEGT. Trimming cost V 1 base and J 2 bases, with 12 bases left between them. In DNA, the CDR3 is TGTGCCAGCAGTGAAGGGCCCCTGGCCCCTGGAAACACCATATATTTT. Protein product: CASSEGPLAPGNTIYF.

The V and J genes are TRBV29-1 and TRBJ1-1; D not resolved. V lost 3 bases to trimming and J lost 0 bases, with 11 bases between them. The CDR3 consists of 14 residues. Germline lookup yields CDR1 SQVTM and CDR2 ANQGSEA. CDR3 residues: CSVDREGMNTEAFF. In DNA form, the CDR3 reads TGCAGCGTTGACCGGGAGGGCATGAACACTGAAGCTTTCTTT.

The rearrangement joins TRBV6-6 to TRBJ1-5, with D perhaps TRBD1 (6 bases). Germline CDR1 MNHNY, CDR2 SVGAGI (reference sequence). The CDR3 is 15 amino acids. Trimming removed 6 bases at V and 5 bases at J, with 17 bases between. The CDR3: CASRGTRAQDQPQHF. The CDR3 nucleotides are TGTGCCAGCAGGGGGACACGGGCCCAGGATCAGCCCCAGCATTTT.

As for this clone: The sample contains more than one DNA sequence encoding this CDR3. The J gene is TRBJ2-7, the V gene TRBV6-6; the D is unclear. CDR1 and CDR2 from the germline V gene are MNHNY and SVGAGI (reference sequence). Trimming shortened V by 5 bases and J by 4 bases, and 9 bases separated the two germline ends. The CDR3 is made up of 12 amino acids. The CDR3 region has the DNA TGTGCCAGCAGTCCCGTAGCTTACGAGCAGTACTTC. As protein: CASSPVAYEQYF.

Only a few counts were recorded for this clone. The chain has TRBV7-2 and TRBJ2-6; D possibly corresponds to TRBD1 (5 bases). Germline V gene sequence: CDR1 SGHTA, CDR2 FQGNSA. V lost 5 bases to trimming and J lost 1 base, with 9 bases between them. This CDR3 contains 15 residues. The CDR3 DNA is TGTGCCAGCAGCGCACAGGTTTCTGGGGCCAACGTCCTGACTTTC. Residues: CASSAQVSGANVLTF.

The rearrangement links TRBV7-8 to TRBJ2-2; perhaps TRBD1 as D (6 bases). This CDR3 comprises 15 residues. Germline V gives CDR1 SGHVS, CDR2 FQNEAQ. Trimming shortened V by 5 bases and J by 4 bases, and 14 bases separated the two germline ends. In DNA, the CDR3 is TGTGCCAGCAGCCGATACTACAGGGTCACCGGGGAGCTGTTTTTT. Translated, it gives CASSRYYRVTGELFF. Using reference TRBV7-8 and TRBJ2-2 for the parts outside the CDR3, the full variable domain is GAGVSQSPRYKVAKRGQDVALRCDPISGHVSLFWYQQALGQGPEFLTYFQNEAQLDKSGLPSDRFFAERPEGSVSTLKIQRTQQEDSAVYLCASSRYYRVTGELFFGEGSRLTVL.

This clone was picked up one time. The gene calls are TRBV4-3 and TRBJ1-4; 8 nucleotides line up with TRBD1. The CDR3 is 15 residues long. CDR1 and CDR2 (germline): LGHNA, YSLEER. The J segment lost 2 bases and the V segment lost 2 bases, leaving 1 base of the junction unmatched. The CDR3 loop reads CASSQRTGTNEKLFF. Here the CDR3 DNA reads TGCGCCAGCAGCCAAAGGACAGGGACTAATGAAAAACTGTTTTTT.

The chain has TRBV19 and TRBJ2-5, with TRBD2 matching over 7 bases. Germline V lookup: CDR1 LNHDA, CDR2 SQIVND (reference sequence). The CDR3 runs 11 residues. V trimming: 5 bases; J trimming: 8 bases; junction bases outside the gene matches: 2. The CDR3 DNA is TGTGCCAGTAGTTCGGGGGGAACCCAGTACTTC. It specifies CASSSGGTQYF.